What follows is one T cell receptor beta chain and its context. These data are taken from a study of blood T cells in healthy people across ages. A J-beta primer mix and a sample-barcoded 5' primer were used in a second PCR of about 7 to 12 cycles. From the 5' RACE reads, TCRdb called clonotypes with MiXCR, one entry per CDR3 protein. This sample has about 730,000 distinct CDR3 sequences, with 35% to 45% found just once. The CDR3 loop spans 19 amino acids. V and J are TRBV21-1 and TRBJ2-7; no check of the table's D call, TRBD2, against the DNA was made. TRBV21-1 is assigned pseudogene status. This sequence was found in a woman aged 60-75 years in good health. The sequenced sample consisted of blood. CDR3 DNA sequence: TGTGCCAGCAGCAAAGCTGTAACAGGGGAACTAGCGGGGACCTACGAGCAGTACTTC. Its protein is CASSKAVTGELAGTYEQYF.